The source of this T cell receptor beta chain is a study of blood T cell repertoires in COVID-19. As for the study in general: T cells, B-cell-depleted T cells, or PBMCs provided the cDNA or gDNA that served as material.

Profiling relied on immunoSEQ multiplex PCR, and the TCRdb table lists in-frame clones only, not all of them. The table has around 250,000 clones, 70% to 90% seen once. Those who participated ranged in age from about 18 to 89 years and resided in about two dozen US areas. Grouping used clinical history reported by participants in a survey and questionnaire. Cohort 3 recovery required two negative PCRs, clearance, or symptom resolution. Per the germline V gene, CDR1 is MDHEN and CDR2 is SYDVKM. The ends lost 6 bases at V and 7 bases at J; junction bases unmatched: 7. The CDR3 length is 15 residues. The rearrangement uses TRBV28 and TRBJ1-6, with TRBD1 matching 9 bases. Sequences were obtained from PBMCs or T cells enriched from blood (not recorded which). This receptor was taken from a woman in her forties or fifties who had recovered from COVID-19. The CDR3 sequence is CASSLDRGANSPLHF. Here the CDR3 DNA reads TGTGCCAGCAGCCTGGACAGGGGCGCGAATTCACCCCTCCACTTT.